Listed below are T cell receptor beta chains from one sample, sequenced in a study of blood T cell repertoires in COVID-19. The repertoire was sequenced with immunoSEQ multiplex PCR; TCRdb's copy has only in-frame clones and lacks some. The sample records a few hundred thousand clones, 87% being singletons. Sequencing was done on a sample of PBMCs or T cells enriched from blood (not recorded which). The receptors come from a young man with acute COVID-19. Each CDR3 is given with its conserved first and last residue. The order of the fields is D gene, J gene, V gene, clone size, CDR3 length, CDR3 protein, CDR3 DNA. The D gene is left open where the match is weak. Clone size, where shown, is once, few, many, or a class for clones that have expanded.

>TRBD1|TRBJ2-3|TRBV4-1|-|16
CASSPTGGEGTDTQYF
TGCGCCAGCAGCCCGACAGGGGGCGAGGGCACAGATACGCAGTATTTT
>-|TRBJ1-1|TRBV12-3/TRBV12-4|few|13
CASSPTVNTEAFF
TGTGCCAGCAGCCCGACAGTGAACACTGAAGCTTTCTTT
>-|TRBJ2-2|TRBV27|-|15
CASSRERANTGELFF
TGTGCCAGCAGTCGAGAGCGGGCTAACACCGGGGAGCTGTTTTTT
>TRBD2|TRBJ2-3|TRBV5-6|once|18
CASSLVVAGGPSTDTQYF
TGTGCCAGCAGCTTGGTGGTAGCGGGAGGGCCGAGCACAGATACGCAGTATTTT
>-|TRBJ2-2|TRBV30|-|13
CAWSPGYTGELFF
TGTGCCTGGAGTCCAGGGTACACCGGGGAGCTGTTTTTT
>-|TRBJ2-1|TRBV9|-|13
CASSPRDPGEQFF
TGTGCCAGCAGCCCCCGAGATCCCGGGGAGCAGTTCTTC
>TRBD1|TRBJ1-2|TRBV6-2/TRBV6-3|-|17
CASSPRTGGTYNYGYTF
TGTGCCAGCAGCCCTAGGACAGGGGGGACCTATAACTATGGCTACACCTTC
>TRBD2|TRBJ2-2|TRBV25-1|-|18
CASSDGLAGGLDTGELFF
TGTGCCAGCAGTGATGGACTAGCGGGAGGGCTTGACACCGGGGAGCTGTTTTTT
>TRBD1|TRBJ2-1|TRBV27|-|15
CASSFRGGVGDEQFF
TGTGCCAGCAGTTTCCGAGGGGGCGTAGGTGATGAGCAGTTCTTC
>TRBD1|TRBJ1-2|TRBV9|-|16
CASSARDRGPRGGYTF
TGTGCCAGCAGCGCCCGGGACAGGGGCCCGAGGGGTGGCTACACCTTC
>TRBD1|TRBJ1-1|TRBV7-3|-|14
CASSRDRVGTEAFF
TGTGCCAGCAGCCGGGACAGGGTTGGCACTGAAGCTTTCTTT
>TRBD1|TRBJ2-2|TRBV6-2/TRBV6-3|few|18
CASSPTTGLGRNTGELFF
TGTGCCAGCAGTCCAACGACAGGGTTAGGTCGTAACACCGGGGAGCTGTTTTTT
>-|TRBJ1-4|TRBV28|-|10
CASGREKLFF
TGTGCCAGCGGCCGTGAAAAACTGTTTTTT
>TRBD1|TRBJ1-5|TRBV4-3|-|13
CASSQTGGQPQHF
TGCGCCAGCAGCCAGACAGGGGGTCAGCCCCAGCATTTT
>TRBD1|TRBJ1-2|TRBV7-8|-|13
CASSRDRDHGYTF
TGTGCCAGCAGCCGGGACAGGGACCATGGCTACACCTTC
>-|TRBJ2-7|TRBV4-1|once|16
CASSQEGPPFSYEQYF
TGCGCCAGCAGCCAAGAGGGGCCCCCATTCTCCTACGAGCAGTACTTC
>TRBD1|TRBJ2-5|TRBV5-1|once|14
CASSPGTAEETQYF
TGCGCCAGCAGCCCCGGGACAGCAGAAGAGACCCAGTACTTC
>-|TRBJ2-1|TRBV4-3|few|17
CASSQDVLDWRNNEQFF
TGCGCCAGCAGCCAAGATGTCTTGGACTGGAGAAACAATGAGCAGTTCTTC
>-|TRBJ1-2|TRBV19|-|13
CASSIEGGGGYTF
TGTGCCAGTAGTATTGAGGGCGGTGGTGGCTACACCTTC
>-|TRBJ1-3|TRBV7-3|-|16
CASSLKDSPSGNTIYF
TGTGCCAGCAGCTTAAAAGACAGCCCCTCTGGAAACACCATATATTTT
>-|TRBJ2-5|TRBV28|-|16
CASSLITSPVRETQYF
TGTGCCAGCAGTCTAATAACTAGCCCCGTCAGAGAGACCCAGTACTTC
>TRBD2|TRBJ2-7|TRBV27|-|15
CASSLGAGGAYEQYF
TGTGCCAGCAGTTTAGGGGCGGGAGGCGCCTACGAGCAGTACTTC
>-|TRBJ1-3|TRBV2|-|18
CASSDTLAIGGSGNTIYF
TGTGCCAGCAGTGATACGCTCGCGATAGGGGGCTCTGGAAACACCATATATTTT
>-|TRBJ2-6|TRBV6-5|-|14
CASSSSGGANVLTF
TGTGCCAGCAGTTCCAGCGGCGGGGCCAACGTCCTGACTTTC
>-|TRBJ1-1|TRBV4-1|-|14
CASSQWTANTEAFF
TGCGCCAGCAGCCAATGGACAGCGAACACTGAAGCTTTCTTT
>TRBD1|TRBJ2-7|TRBV6-1|-|15
CASSEVPTGAGEQYF
TGTGCCAGCAGTGAAGTTCCGACAGGGGCGGGCGAGCAGTACTTC
>-|TRBJ1-1|TRBV4-1|-|13
CASSQVQGSRAFF
TGCGCCAGCAGCCAAGTCCAGGGGAGTAGGGCTTTCTTT
>-|TRBJ1-4|TRBV5-1|-|14
CASSLTGGDEKLFF
TGCGCCAGCAGCTTGACGGGAGGGGATGAAAAACTGTTTTTT
>TRBD1|TRBJ2-7|TRBV6-5|-|15
CASRPDRGRSYEQYF
TGTGCCAGCAGACCGGACAGGGGGCGATCCTACGAGCAGTACTTC
>TRBD1|TRBJ1-2|TRBV18|-|15
CASSTWDRGRDGYTF
TGTGCCAGCTCAACTTGGGACAGGGGGAGAGATGGCTACACCTTC
>TRBD1|TRBJ1-3|TRBV19|-|14
CASSIGTAGNTIYF
TGTGCCAGTAGTATCGGGACAGCTGGAAACACCATATATTTT
>TRBD1|TRBJ1-1|TRBV6-5|-|16
CASSYSMGTESPEAFF
TGTGCCAGCAGTTACTCGATGGGGACAGAGAGCCCTGAAGCTTTCTTT
>TRBD1|TRBJ1-5|TRBV29-1|-|14
CSVETTGSGQPQHF
TGCAGCGTTGAAACGACAGGGAGTGGGCAGCCCCAGCATTTT
>TRBD2|TRBJ2-1|TRBV7-3|-|16
CASSSLAGPFYNEQFF
TGTGCCAGCAGCTCGTTAGCGGGGCCCTTCTACAATGAGCAGTTCTTC
>-|TRBJ1-6|TRBV5-1|few|14
CASSLGQVDSPLHF
TGCGCCAGCAGCTTGGGACAGGTTGATTCACCCCTCCACTTT
>-|TRBJ1-2|TRBV10-2|-|14
CASTSLGGDWGYTF
TGCGCCAGCACCAGTTTGGGGGGAGATTGGGGCTACACCTTC
>-|TRBJ1-2|TRBV11-2|-|16
CASSLATGEHAGGYTF
TGTGCCAGCAGCTTAGCGACAGGTGAACACGCCGGTGGCTACACCTTC
>TRBD1|TRBJ1-6|TRBV28|few|14
CASSLRGLRFPLHF
TGTGCCAGCAGTTTAAGGGGGCTCCGGTTCCCCCTCCACTTT
>-|TRBJ2-2|TRBV24-1|-|17
CATSDQRQKLGTGELFF
TGTGCCACCAGTGATCAAAGACAGAAATTAGGCACCGGGGAGCTGTTTTTT
>TRBD1|TRBJ1-2|TRBV5-1|-|13
CASSRGDRDGYTF
TGCGCCAGCAGCAGGGGGGACAGGGATGGCTACACCTTC
>TRBD1|TRBJ1-2|TRBV27|-|13
CASSLQGEHGYTF
TGTGCCAGCAGTTTACAGGGGGAGCATGGCTACACCTTC
>TRBD2|TRBJ2-2|TRBV5-4|-|12
CASRTSPGELFF
TGTGCCAGCAGGACTAGCCCCGGGGAGCTGTTTTTT
>-|TRBJ1-5|TRBV28|-|13
CASTPNVNQPQHF
TGTGCCAGCACCCCTAATGTGAATCAGCCCCAGCATTTT
>-|TRBJ2-3|TRBV11-2|-|15
CASSSRAGLSDTQYF
TGTGCCAGCAGCTCCCGCGCGGGGTTGTCAGATACGCAGTATTTT
>TRBD2|TRBJ2-3|TRBV11-2|-|18
CASSLDGLAGLSTDTQYF
TGTGCCAGCAGCTTAGATGGACTAGCGGGTCTTAGCACAGATACGCAGTATTTT
>TRBD1|TRBJ2-7|TRBV5-1|-|14
CASSSTGVTYEQYF
TGCGCCAGCAGCTCGACAGGGGTCACCTACGAGCAGTACTTC
>-|TRBJ2-2|TRBV14|-|15
CASSQVPGSHGELFF
TGTGCCAGCAGCCAAGTTCCAGGGTCGCACGGGGAGCTGTTTTTT
>-|TRBJ1-2|TRBV28|-|13
CASRQGGQNGYTF
TGTGCCAGCAGGCAAGGGGGTCAAAATGGCTACACCTTC
>-|TRBJ2-1|TRBV28|-|15
CASSFRDWAYNEQFF
TGTGCCAGCAGTTTCCGGGACTGGGCCTACAATGAGCAGTTCTTC
>-|TRBJ1-3|TRBV21-1|few|14
CAGGGVLSGNTIYF
TGTGCCGGGGGAGGGGTGCTCTCTGGAAACACCATATATTTT
>-|TRBJ2-3|TRBV7-2|-|15
CASSLNYLYTDTQYF
TGTGCCAGCAGCTTAAACTACCTCTACACAGATACGCAGTATTTT
>TRBD1|TRBJ2-1|TRBV10-3|-|16
CAISEEQTGRRDEQFF
TGTGCCATCAGTGAGGAGCAGACAGGGCGGCGGGATGAGCAGTTCTTC
>-|TRBJ1-6|TRBV5-6|-|15
CASSLTGSYNSPLHF
TGTGCCAGCAGCTTGACCGGCTCCTATAATTCACCCCTCCACTTT
>TRBD2|TRBJ2-5|TRBV30|-|14
CAWRAAGGLETQYF
TGTGCCTGGAGGGCCGCGGGAGGGCTTGAGACCCAGTACTTC
>-|TRBJ2-2|TRBV4-1|-|17
CASSQDSGSLNTGELFF
TGCGCCAGCAGCCAAGATTCAGGCAGCCTGAACACCGGGGAGCTGTTTTTT
>-|TRBJ1-2|TRBV7-9|-|12
CASSLRGNGYTF
TGTGCCAGCAGCTTAAGGGGGAATGGCTACACCTTC
>-|TRBJ1-2|TRBV5-1|-|16
CASSLVAGAANYGYTF
TGCGCCAGCAGCTTGGTTGCAGGGGCAGCTAACTATGGCTACACCTTC